This TCR beta chain derives from a study of blood T cell repertoires in COVID-19. Study in general: The United States, Italy and Spain supplied acute and convalescent COVID-19 samples. The analysed material was cDNA or gDNA that came from T cells, B-cell-depleted T cells, or PBMCs.

Per the authors' pipeline: The authors estimated nucleated cell counts from reference gene primer amplification. Sequenced by immunoSEQ multiplex PCR; TCRdb stores in-frame clones only, minus some. That table supplies the V and J calls and clone size; D and trimming were determined from the DNA. The sample lists tens of thousands of clones, roughly 80% occurring once. Per germline, CDR1 LGHDT and CDR2 YNNKEL (reference sequence). Between the trimmed V and J ends, which lost 7 bases and 3 bases, there was a span of 10 bases. The CDR3 runs 14 residues. The chain combines TRBV3-1 (or the pseudogene TRBV3-2) with TRBJ1-6, with D uncertain. This receptor was taken from a human donor in a cohort sampled during active or convalescent COVID-19. Sequencing used peripheral blood. CDR3 sequence (DNA): TGTGCCAGCACCACCGGGGACTATAATTCACCCCTCCACTTT. It yields the protein CASTTGDYNSPLHF.